This T cell receptor (beta chain) is from a study of T cell repertoires in cytomegalovirus infection. General study points: Cumulative frequency (of public TCR beta family members) identified carriers of CMV plus the relevant HLA.

This CDR3 is built from 15 residues. Trimming removed 4 bases from V and 2 bases from J, with 15 bases in between. Germline CDR1 is SEHNR and CDR2 is FQNEAQ (reference sequence). Details on this clonotype: As yet, its antigen is unknown.

TCRdb called the reads again in MiXCR, with one record for every CDR3 protein. The sample comprises roughly 600,000 distinct CDR3 sequences, approximately 25% of which are singletons, and 8% rests with the top ten. The receptor was isolated from a human donor in good health (CMV status not recorded). Some clones in this sample may be carry-over from other donors' samples. J is TRBJ2-7 and V is TRBV7-9; possibly TRBD1 or TRBD2 for D (5 bases each). The sample consisted of CD8+ T cells from PBMCs. Here the CDR3 DNA reads TGTGCCAGCAGCTCCCTCGTCGAGGGGCCCTACGAGCAGTACTTC. Translated: CASSSLVEGPYEQYF.